A single T cell receptor beta chain is shown here with its context. The data are from a study of control samples from healthy donors and cancer patients. The CDR3 spans 13 residues. CDR1 is PRHDT, CDR2 FYEKMQ, per germline (reference sequence). Trimming took 3 bases from V and 5 from J, leaving 10 bases between them. Using immunoSEQ multiplex PCR, the repertoire was profiled, and TCRdb retains in-frame clones only, with some absent. The sample yields around 68,000 clones, about four fifths seen once. The chain is built from TRBV13 and TRBJ1-2; no reliable D call. The sample was PBMCs. This receptor was taken from a woman between 50 and 59 years old with lung cancer. This CDR3 is CASSFYSTYGYTF. CDR3 sequence (DNA): TGTGCCAGCAGCTTCTACAGCACGTATGGCTACACCTTC.